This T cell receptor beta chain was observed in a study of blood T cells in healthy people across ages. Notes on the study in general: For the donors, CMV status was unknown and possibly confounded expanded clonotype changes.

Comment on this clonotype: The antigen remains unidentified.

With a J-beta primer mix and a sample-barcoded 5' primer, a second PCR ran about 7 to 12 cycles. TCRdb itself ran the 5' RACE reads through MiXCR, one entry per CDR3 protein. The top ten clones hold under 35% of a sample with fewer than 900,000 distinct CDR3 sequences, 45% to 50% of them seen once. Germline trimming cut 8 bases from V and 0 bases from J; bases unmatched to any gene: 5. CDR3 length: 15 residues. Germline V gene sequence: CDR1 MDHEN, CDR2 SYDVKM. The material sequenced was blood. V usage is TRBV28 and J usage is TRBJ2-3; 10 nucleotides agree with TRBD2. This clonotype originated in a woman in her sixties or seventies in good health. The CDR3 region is CASFGLAASTDTQYF. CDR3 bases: TGTGCCAGCTTTGGACTAGCGGCTAGCACAGATACGCAGTATTTT.